This T cell receptor (beta chain) was captured by sequencing in a study of OX40 agonist ivuxolimab in advanced cancers. Regarding the complete study: The costimulatory receptor OX40 (CD134) was targeted by ivuxolimab, a fully human IgG2 agonistic monoclonal antibody. Intravenous ivuxolimab was administered to patients every 2 weeks at six dose levels: 0.01, 0.1, 0.3, 1.5, 3 and 10 mg/kg. Of the 50 to 55 dose-escalation patients, hepatocellular carcinoma was present in 19, melanoma in roughly 15, renal cell carcinoma in 9 and head and neck cancer in 9. In the dose-escalation cohort, 82.7% of patients were male, and the mean age was approximately 60 years, with a range of about 20 to 90. Patients were allowed to have had prior anti-PD-1, anti-PD-L1 or anti-CTLA-4 therapy, and around 43% of the dose-escalation patients had been treated with checkpoint inhibitors. Partial responses occurred in three dose-escalation patients: two with cutaneous melanoma and one with hepatocellular carcinoma. The purpose of peripheral TCRbeta sequencing was to test whether ivuxolimab changed TCR sequence diversity and led to clonal T-cell expansion. The monotherapy dose-escalation portion (N ≈ 56 patients) of the phase I ivuxolimab trial is reported in the paper. Beyond this particular receptor, the publication reports: The antigen specificity of the clonally expanded peripheral T cells was not determined. Low levels of normalized T-cell clonal expansion were also seen in some patients who did not respond. At doses of 0.1 to 3.0 mg/kg, clonal expansion of both CD4+ and CD8+ T cells in blood was seen between baseline and week 6. In partial responders in the 0.1-3.0 mg/kg groups, normalized peripheral clonal expansion was found to be among the lowest, especially among CD8+ T cells. After ivuxolimab, expanded clones were on average more numerous among CD8+ T cells than among CD4+ T cells.

V sheds 0 bases and J sheds 7 bases, leaving 10 bases between their ends. There are 13 amino acids in the CDR3, from cysteine to phenylalanine inclusive. Just the 39-base CDR3 DNA is kept, in frame starting at base 1. As encoded in the germline V gene (reference sequence), CDR1 is GTSNPN while CDR2 is SVGIG. Genomic DNA was extracted from sorted cells for sequencing of the TCRbeta CDR3 region. TCRbeta CDR3 regions were sequenced using the immunoSEQ Assay. TCRdb obtained this table from immuneACCESS and retained in-frame rearrangements with V and J assigned. These tables miss some clones; where compared with another copy, unresolved V genes account for less than half of the shortfall, and the remainder is unexplained. Here the sample has roughly 120,000 clones; 89% occur a single time. The ten largest make up around 0.27% of the sample. Patients with autoimmune disease history or receiving systemic immunosuppression were excluded from the trial. In every dose cohort, peripheral blood was drawn for TCR sequencing at baseline, cycle 4 day 1, and cycle 7 day 1. The samples were drawn from a first-in-human, open-label, multicenter phase I dose-escalation trial of ivuxolimab. Adults with locally advanced or metastatic melanoma, renal cell, hepatocellular, or head and neck squamous cell carcinoma were enrolled in the trial. CD4+ and CD8+ T cells were sorted separately from peripheral blood before TCR sequencing.

About this clone: It has no known antigen specificity. Within one base of it there is no much larger clone, and no base qualities were kept.

The TCR sequence derives from an adult with an advanced solid tumor such as melanoma, head and neck, liver or kidney cancer. The chain is encoded by TRBV30 joined to TRBJ1-5, with the D gene not confidently named. Sample: CD4+ or CD8+ T cells sorted from blood, taken in a trial of the OX40 agonist ivuxolimab. At the DNA level, the sequence is TGTGCCTGGAGTGTTCATCCGGGGCAGCCCCAGCATTTT. Protein translation: CAWSVHPGQPQHF.